This T cell receptor (beta chain) was captured by sequencing in a study of T-cell memory formation after mild COVID-19. Overall study context: Among the donors, TCR clusters were largely specific to each donor.

The CDR3 consists of 16 residues. Trimming took 11 bases from V and 0 from J, leaving 20 bases between them. Germline CDR1 reads KGHDR; CDR2 reads SFDVKD. The study, taken as a whole, reports: That cross-reactive memory joined was suggested by some responding clones appearing in pre-infection memory.

This clonotype has just a few counts. Its antigen is still unknown. Constant-segment primers served in 5'RACE that generated TCR alpha and TCR beta cDNA libraries bearing sample barcodes and UMIs. TCRdb reprocessed the 5' RACE reads via MiXCR and lists one record per CDR3 protein. The sample lists fewer than 250,000 distinct CDR3 sequences, less than 20% occurring once. The chain joins TRBV24-1 to TRBJ2-3; TRBD2 is a possible D gene (6 bases). This clonotype originated in an adult woman who had mild COVID-19 (a few samples of this study predate the infection). Cell type and time point are not known. The sample was PBMCs or a T cell subset sorted from them (not recorded which). CDR3 nucleotide sequence: TGTGCCATTTCGGACATGGGGGGTTCTAGCACAGATACGCAGTATTTT. Translation: CAISDMGGSSTDTQYF.